What follows describes a single TCR beta chain. Its target antigen remains unknown. No much larger clone exists at a distance of one base, and base qualities are not known. The CDR3 regions of human TCRbeta chains were analyzed by immunosequencing. The paper's processing steps were these. Repertoire TCRs were matched against a reference library of SARS-CoV-2-specific TCRs generated with the MIRA antigen-specificity platform. Breadth meant the fraction of unique TCRs that were SARS-CoV-2-associated, whereas depth meant the fraction of total T cells that were SARS-CoV-2-associated. Using the MIRA data, every spike-specific TCR was mapped to the spike region that the TCR reacted to and assigned to either a CD4 or a CD8 class. Log10-transformed breadth and depth values were compared by one-way ANOVA with Sidak's multiple comparisons tests. TCRdb re-hosts the immuneACCESS table, in-frame sequences only. Its copies lack some clones; in the studies checked, an unresolved V gene accounts for under half of them, and the cause for the rest is not known. V and J calls and clone size are as listed in that table; D and trimming were resolved from the DNA. Present in this sample are 180,000 or so clones, about 90% of which were seen just once. The top ten clonotypes cover 7.7% of the sample.

The time point label, as the study defines it: baseline before first vaccination. Vaccinee samples came from UK trials COV001 and COV002, including a single-blind randomized controlled phase 2/3 trial of AZD1222 (ChAdOx1 nCoV-19) in healthy adults. Trial participant PBMC samples were collected at day 0 and day 28 after the second dose for TCRbeta chain sequencing. These data come from a study of T cell responses to AZD1222 COVID-19 vaccine (dated by TCRdb to about 2021). At the level of the whole study: Because spike-specific TCR depth and breadth did not differ between the two schedules, AZD1222 recipients who got a second dose at roughly 4 weeks were pooled with those who got a second dose at roughly 12 weeks. TCR sequencing covered over 230 trial participants: about 210 given two doses of AZD1222 and 26 given two doses of MenACWY control vaccine. Enrollment into the trials was organized by age into subgroups of 18-55, 56-69 and 70-plus years, and those subgroups contained about 160, 30 and 59 TCR-sequenced participants, respectively. The paper's findings and limits, for the study overall: Vaccine-associated CD4 TCRs spanned the whole spike protein, with dominant responses in regions 160-218 and 743-854. In the small 56-69-year group, the increase in depth fell short of significance, most likely because of low power. Conclusions about previously exposed vaccinees are limited because only a handful of AZD1222 recipients were SARS-CoV-2 seropositive at baseline. Most participants were white British and females outnumbered males, and the authors suggested that clonal diversity may have been underestimated. After two AZD1222 doses, spike-specific TCR breadth and depth were significantly higher than at day 0 and than in MenACWY recipients. Because no samples from the day 14 peak response were available, repertoires could be characterized only after the peak T cell response. Reportedly, close to half of the unique spike-specific TCRs recognized epitopes lying outside the regions that are mutated in the B.1.351 and B.1.1.7 variants.

In the germline V gene, CDR1 corresponds to SGHRS and CDR2 to YFSETQ. The cysteine opens and the phenylalanine closes a CDR3 of 16 amino acids. This entry keeps only the CDR3 DNA: 48 bases, framed from base 1. V was cut back by 3 bases and J by 0 bases, leaving a gap of 13 bases between them. This TCR derives from an adult in good health. The chain is encoded by TRBV5-1 joined to TRBJ1-3; the D gene assignment is ambiguous. The sample in question was peripheral blood, obtained on day 0 of AZD1222 vaccination. The CDR3 corresponds to CASSWDSSISGNTIYF. At the DNA level, the sequence is TGCGCCAGCAGCTGGGATTCGTCAATCTCTGGAAACACCATATATTTT.